Reported below is one T cell receptor (beta chain). This sample is part of a study of blood T cell repertoires in COVID-19. Turning to the study itself: COVID-19 samples, acute and convalescent, were from the United States, Italy and Spain. T cells, B-cell-depleted T cells, or PBMCs supplied cDNA or gDNA.

The CDR3 runs to 16 residues. Authors' processing steps: Estimation of nucleated cell counts relied on the amplification of reference gene primers. Sequenced by immunoSEQ multiplex PCR; TCRdb stores in-frame clones only, minus some. That table furnishes V, J and clone size, whereas the DNA furnished D and trimming. This sample has 280,000 or so clones, with under 90% found just once. This clonotype originated in a woman between 50 and 59 years old who had recovered from COVID-19. Sequencing was performed on peripheral blood. The rearrangement uses TRBV21-1 and TRBJ2-3; the table names TRBD2, a call not compared with the DNA. TRBV21-1 is given as a pseudogene. The CDR3 DNA follows: TGTGCCAGCAGCAAACCCGGGGCTAGCGGCACAGATACGCAGTATTTT. Residues: CASSKPGASGTDTQYF.